The rows below give T cell receptor beta chains drawn from one sample of a study of naive and memory T cell subsets. TCRdb fed the UMI-ligation and nested PCR reads into MiXCR, producing one record per CDR3 protein. The data contain tens of thousands of distinct CDR3 sequences, about 6.2% of them singletons. The sample consisted of skin, taken from a tuberculin skin test site. These TCRs come from an adult in good health. Both conserved end residues are part of each CDR3. D genes are given only for firm matches. Clone size is stated in some rows and not others, as once, few, many or a class when expanded.

TRBD1,many,16,TRBV19,TRBJ2-2,CASSIKGAQSNGELFF,TGTGCCAGTAGTATTAAGGGGGCCCAAAGCAACGGGGAGCTGTTTTTT
TRBD2,medium-sized,16,TRBV10-3,TRBJ2-7,CAISDIHSGGNYEQYF,TGTGCCATCAGTGACATTCATAGCGGGGGGAATTACGAGCAGTACTTC
TRBD1,many,13,TRBV12-3/TRBV12-4,TRBJ2-5,CASTRTGEETQYF,TGTGCCAGCACCCGTACAGGGGAAGAGACCCAGTACTTC
NA,many,15,TRBV11-3,TRBJ2-7,CASSLGQRGLGEQYF,TGTGCCAGCAGCTTAGGTCAACGGGGATTGGGGGAGCAGTACTTC
NA,many,13,TRBV5-5,TRBJ1-1,CASSNTQYTEAFF,TGTGCCAGCAGCAACACGCAATACACTGAAGCTTTCTTT
TRBD1,many,16,TRBV18,TRBJ1-1,CASSPRTGVTATEAFF,TGTGCCAGCTCACCTCGGACAGGGGTTACGGCCACTGAAGCTTTCTTT
TRBD1,many,16,TRBV23-1,TRBJ2-3,CASTLRTGGFADTQYF,TGCGCCAGCACCCTTCGGACAGGGGGCTTTGCAGATACGCAGTATTTT
TRBD1,NA,15,TRBV11-2,TRBJ1-2,CASSLDETGTYGYTF,TGTGCCAGCAGCTTGGACGAGACAGGGACCTATGGCTACACCTTC
NA,many,13,TRBV29-1,TRBJ2-2,CSVRLTATGELFF,TGCAGCGTTCGCTTGACAGCAACCGGGGAGCTGTTTTTT
TRBD2,few,17,TRBV7-9,TRBJ2-1,CASSPRTSGGANNEQFF,TGTGCCAGCAGCCCGAGGACTAGCGGGGGGGCTAACAATGAGCAGTTCTTC
TRBD2,many,14,TRBV5-1,TRBJ2-1,CASSGASGYNEQFF,TGCGCCAGCAGCGGGGCTAGCGGGTACAATGAGCAGTTCTTC
NA,NA,14,TRBV7-2,TRBJ1-1,CASSPRVGNTEAFF,TGTGCCAGCAGCCCGAGAGTAGGAAACACTGAAGCTTTCTTT
TRBD2,many,18,TRBV28,TRBJ2-1,CASSFGTSGGLGYNEQFF,TGTGCCAGCAGTTTCGGGACTAGCGGGGGTCTCGGGTACAATGAGCAGTTCTTC
NA,many,15,TRBV7-6,TRBJ2-7,CASSSGGVPIYEQYF,TGTGCCAGCAGCTCAGGCGGAGTACCGATCTACGAGCAGTACTTC
NA,few,10,TRBV19,TRBJ1-5,CASRSGGWHF,TGTGCCAGTAGGTCGGGAGGTTGGCATTTT
NA,many,14,TRBV29-1,TRBJ1-1,CSVGQERLNTEAFF,TGCAGCGTTGGACAGGAGAGGCTGAACACTGAAGCTTTCTTT
NA,medium-sized,14,TRBV10-3,TRBJ2-7,CAISESMVTDEQYF,TGTGCCATCAGTGAGTCGATGGTCACGGACGAGCAGTACTTC
NA,NA,15,TRBV29-1,TRBJ1-1,CSITGFSLRNTEAFF,TGCAGCATTACAGGGTTTAGCTTGAGGAACACTGAAGCTTTCTTT
NA,NA,14,TRBV7-9,TRBJ1-1,CASSLRGADTEAFF,TGTGCCAGCAGCTTAAGGGGGGCCGACACTGAAGCTTTCTTT
NA,many,14,TRBV5-1,TRBJ1-1,CASSSDRPNTEAFF,TGCGCCAGCAGCTCGGACAGACCGAACACTGAAGCTTTCTTT
NA,NA,16,TRBV5-1,TRBJ1-3,CASSFDPRTSGNTIYF,TGCGCCAGCAGCTTCGATCCACGTACCTCTGGAAACACCATATATTTT
NA,many,12,TRBV29-1,TRBJ1-1,CSVGGGNTEAFF,TGCAGCGTGGGTGGGGGGAACACTGAAGCTTTCTTT
NA,many,14,TRBV12-3/TRBV12-4,TRBJ1-1,CASSSGEGSTEAFF,TGTGCCAGCAGTTCCGGGGAGGGGTCCACTGAAGCTTTCTTT
TRBD2,NA,16,TRBV7-2,TRBJ2-5,CASSPTLGLREETQYF,TGTGCCAGCAGCCCAACCCTGGGACTACGTGAAGAGACCCAGTACTTC
TRBD2,many,13,TRBV2,TRBJ2-2,CASTGTTSGELFF,TGTGCCAGCACCGGGACTACGTCGGGGGAGCTGTTTTTT
NA,NA,15,TRBV5-6,TRBJ1-6,CASSSLAGEGSPLHF,TGTGCCAGCAGCTCCTTGGCAGGGGAGGGATCACCCCTCCACTTT
NA,many,17,TRBV3-1,TRBJ2-3,CASSQDGVGGSTDTQYF,TGTGCCAGCAGCCAAGATGGGGTCGGAGGGAGCACAGATACGCAGTATTTT
NA,many,12,TRBV29-1,TRBJ2-7,CSVEVSTSEQYF,TGCAGCGTTGAAGTCAGCACTAGCGAGCAGTACTTC
NA,many,12,TRBV4-2,TRBJ2-1,CASSQVADEQFF,TGTGCCAGCAGCCAGGTAGCCGATGAGCAGTTCTTC
NA,many,18,TRBV19,TRBJ2-6,CASKTGVQSYSGANVLTF,TGTGCCAGTAAGACGGGGGTACAGTCCTACTCTGGGGCCAACGTCCTGACTTTC
NA,many,14,TRBV7-2,TRBJ1-6,CASSIRDKISPLHF,TGTGCCAGCAGCATCCGGGACAAAATTTCACCCCTCCACTTT
NA,few,14,TRBV7-9,TRBJ2-7,CASSLLGPAYEQYF,TGTGCCAGCAGCTTACTGGGTCCTGCCTACGAGCAGTACTTC
NA,medium-sized,15,TRBV27,TRBJ2-5,CASSHSGTWGETQYF,TGTGCCAGCAGTCACTCCGGGACCTGGGGAGAGACCCAGTACTTC
NA,many,13,TRBV6-5,TRBJ2-3,CASKAPPTDTQYF,TGTGCCAGCAAGGCCCCGCCTACAGATACGCAGTATTTT
NA,medium-sized,15,TRBV27,TRBJ2-5,CASSLGGGYGETQYF,TGTGCCAGCAGTTTAGGCGGGGGCTACGGGGAGACCCAGTACTTC
NA,NA,12,TRBV2,TRBJ2-1,CASSDFNNEQFF,TGTGCCAGCAGTGACTTCAACAATGAGCAGTTCTTC
NA,many,16,TRBV24-1,TRBJ2-7,CATSDSNSGETYDQYF,TGTGCCACCAGTGATTCTAATTCAGGGGAAACCTACGACCAGTACTTC
TRBD1,few,15,TRBV6-6,TRBJ1-4,CASSYPGQGSEKLFF,TGTGCCAGCAGTTACCCGGGACAGGGTAGTGAAAAACTGTTTTTT
NA,many,15,TRBV3-1,TRBJ2-7,CASSTNRDQHNEQYF,TGTGCCAGCAGCACGAACAGGGATCAGCACAACGAGCAGTACTTC
TRBD2,NA,16,TRBV7-3,TRBJ2-3,CASSWLGGGGTDTQYF,TGTGCCAGCAGCTGGCTGGGCGGGGGGGGTACAGATACGCAGTATTTT
TRBD2,many,14,TRBV2,TRBJ2-3,CARQGRESTDTQYF,TGTGCCAGGCAAGGGAGGGAAAGCACAGATACGCAGTATTTT
TRBD2,NA,17,TRBV12-3/TRBV12-4,TRBJ2-1,CASSGPPPGLAEHEQFF,TGTGCCAGCAGTGGGCCCCCGCCGGGACTAGCGGAGCATGAGCAGTTCTTC
TRBD1,many,14,TRBV6-1,TRBJ2-5,CASSTGQGQETQYF,TGTGCCAGCAGTACGGGACAGGGACAAGAGACCCAGTACTTC
TRBD2,few,13,TRBV2,TRBJ2-4,CARRTSGENIQYF,TGTGCCCGTCGGACTAGCGGGGAAAACATTCAGTACTTC
TRBD2,NA,13,TRBV6-4,TRBJ2-1,CASSGDYNNEQFF,TGTGCCAGCAGTGGGGACTACAACAATGAGCAGTTCTTC
NA,NA,16,TRBV7-8,TRBJ1-5,CASSLRQGYSNQPQHF,TGTGCCAGCAGCTTACGGCAGGGTTATAGCAATCAGCCCCAGCATTTT
NA,few,12,TRBV2,TRBJ1-2,CASRGGTYGYTF,TGTGCCAGCAGGGGGGGGACCTATGGCTACACCTTC
NA,NA,17,TRBV7-9,TRBJ1-2,CASSLGVEGEVNYGYTF,TGTGCCAGCAGCTTAGGGGTGGAGGGAGAGGTAAACTATGGCTACACCTTC
NA,many,12,TRBV20-1,TRBJ1-4,CSARQMGEKLFF,TGCAGTGCCCGACAAATGGGGGAAAAACTGTTTTTT